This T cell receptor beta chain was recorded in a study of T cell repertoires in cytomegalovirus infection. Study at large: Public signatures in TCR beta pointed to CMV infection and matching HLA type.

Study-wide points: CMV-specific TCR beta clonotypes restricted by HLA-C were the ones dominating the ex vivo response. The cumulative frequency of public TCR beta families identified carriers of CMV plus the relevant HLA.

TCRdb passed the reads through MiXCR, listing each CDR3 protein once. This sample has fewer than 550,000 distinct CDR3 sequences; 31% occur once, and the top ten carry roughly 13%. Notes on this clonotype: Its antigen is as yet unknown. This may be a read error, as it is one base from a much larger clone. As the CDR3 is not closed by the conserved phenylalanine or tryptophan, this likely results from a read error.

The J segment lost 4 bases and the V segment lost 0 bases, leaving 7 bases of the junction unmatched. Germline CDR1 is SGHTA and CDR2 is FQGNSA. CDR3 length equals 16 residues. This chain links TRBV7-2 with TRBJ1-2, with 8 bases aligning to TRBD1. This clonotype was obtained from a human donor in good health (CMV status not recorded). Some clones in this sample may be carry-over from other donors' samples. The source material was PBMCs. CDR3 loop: CASSLASQGASYGYTL. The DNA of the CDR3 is TGTGCCAGCAGCTTAGCCTCCCAGGGGGCGAGCTATGGCTACACCTTA.